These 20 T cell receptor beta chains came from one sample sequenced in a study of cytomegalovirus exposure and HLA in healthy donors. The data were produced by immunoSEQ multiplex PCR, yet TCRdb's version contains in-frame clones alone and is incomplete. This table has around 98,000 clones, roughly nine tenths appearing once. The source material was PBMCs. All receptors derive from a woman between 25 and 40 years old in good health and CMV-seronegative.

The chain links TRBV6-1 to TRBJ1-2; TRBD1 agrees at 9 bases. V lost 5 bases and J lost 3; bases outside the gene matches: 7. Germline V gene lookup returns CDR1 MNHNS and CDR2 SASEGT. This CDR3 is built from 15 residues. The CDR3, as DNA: TGTGCCAGCAGTCCTCGACAGGGGGTCTACTATGGCTACACCTTC. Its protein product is CASSPRQGVYYGYTF.

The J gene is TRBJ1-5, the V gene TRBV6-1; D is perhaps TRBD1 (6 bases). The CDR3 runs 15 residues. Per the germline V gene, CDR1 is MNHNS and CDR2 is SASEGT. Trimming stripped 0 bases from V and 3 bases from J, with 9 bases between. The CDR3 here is CASSEAQGNNQPQHF. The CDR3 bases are TGTGCCAGCAGTGAAGCCCAGGGGAACAATCAGCCCCAGCATTTT.

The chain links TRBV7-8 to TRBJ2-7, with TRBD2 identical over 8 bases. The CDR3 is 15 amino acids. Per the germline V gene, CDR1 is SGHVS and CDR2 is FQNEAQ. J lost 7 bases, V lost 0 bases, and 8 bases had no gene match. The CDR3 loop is CASSLASLAGIEQYF. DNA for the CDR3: TGTGCCAGCAGCTTAGCTTCCCTAGCGGGTATAGAGCAGTACTTC. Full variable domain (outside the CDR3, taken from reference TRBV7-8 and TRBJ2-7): GAGVSQSPRYKVAKRGQDVALRCDPISGHVSLFWYQQALGQGPEFLTYFQNEAQLDKSGLPSDRFFAERPEGSVSTLKIQRTQQEDSAVYLCASSLASLAGIEQYFGPGTRLTVT.

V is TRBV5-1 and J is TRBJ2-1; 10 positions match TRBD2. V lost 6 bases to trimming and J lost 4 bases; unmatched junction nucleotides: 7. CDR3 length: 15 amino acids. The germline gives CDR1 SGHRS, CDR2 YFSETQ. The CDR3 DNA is TGCGCCAGCACCCGGACTAGCGGACATTACAATGAGCAGTTCTTC. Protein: CASTRTSGHYNEQFF.

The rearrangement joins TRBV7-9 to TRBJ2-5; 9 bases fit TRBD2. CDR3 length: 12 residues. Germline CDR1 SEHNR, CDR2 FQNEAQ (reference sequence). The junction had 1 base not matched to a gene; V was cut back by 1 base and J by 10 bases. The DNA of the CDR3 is TGTGCCAGCAGCTTAGGCGGGAGGGACCAGTACTTC. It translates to CASSLGGRDQYF.

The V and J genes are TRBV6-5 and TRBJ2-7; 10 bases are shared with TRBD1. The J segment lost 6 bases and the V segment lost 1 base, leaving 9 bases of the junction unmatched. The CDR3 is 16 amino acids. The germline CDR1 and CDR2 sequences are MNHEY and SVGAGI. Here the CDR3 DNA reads TGTGCCAGCAGTTACTTGGGGACAGGGGTAACGGGCGAGCAGTACTTC. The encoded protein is CASSYLGTGVTGEQYF.

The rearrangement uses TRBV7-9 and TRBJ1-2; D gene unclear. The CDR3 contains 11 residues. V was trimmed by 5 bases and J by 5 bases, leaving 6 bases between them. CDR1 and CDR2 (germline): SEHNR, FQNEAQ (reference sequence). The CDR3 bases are TGTGCCAGCAGCCCAACTTATGGCTACACCTTC. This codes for CASSPTYGYTF. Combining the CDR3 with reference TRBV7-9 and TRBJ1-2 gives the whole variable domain DTGVSQNPRHKITKRGQNVTFRCDPISEHNRLYWYRQTLGQGPEFLTYFQNEAQLEKSRLLSDRFSAERPKGSFSTLEIQRTEQGDSAMYLCASSPTYGYTFGSGTRLTVV.

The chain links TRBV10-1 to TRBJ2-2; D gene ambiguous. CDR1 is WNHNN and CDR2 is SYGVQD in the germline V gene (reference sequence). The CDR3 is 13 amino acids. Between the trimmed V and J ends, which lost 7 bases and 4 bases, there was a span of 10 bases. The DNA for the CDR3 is TGCGCCAGCACCGGAGATATCACCGGGGAGCTGTTTTTT. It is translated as CASTGDITGELFF.

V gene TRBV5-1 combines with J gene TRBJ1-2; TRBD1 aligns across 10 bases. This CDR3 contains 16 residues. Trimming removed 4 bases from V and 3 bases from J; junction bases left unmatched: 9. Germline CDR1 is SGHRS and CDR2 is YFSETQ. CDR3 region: CASSDRDRGLHYGYTF. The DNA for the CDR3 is TGCGCCAGCAGCGACCGGGACAGGGGTTTGCACTATGGCTACACCTTC. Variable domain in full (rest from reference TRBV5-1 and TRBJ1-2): KAGVTQTPRYLIKTRGQQVTLSCSPISGHRSVSWYQQTPGQGLQFLFEYFSETQRNKGNFPGRFSGRQFSNSRSEMNVSTLELGDSALYLCASSDRDRGLHYGYTFGSGTRLTVV.

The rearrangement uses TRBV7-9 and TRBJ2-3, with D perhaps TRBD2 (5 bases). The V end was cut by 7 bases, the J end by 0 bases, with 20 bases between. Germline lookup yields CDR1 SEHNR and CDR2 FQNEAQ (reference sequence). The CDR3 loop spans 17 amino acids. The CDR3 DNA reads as TGTGCCAGCATCCAGCGGAGACCTGACCCTAGCACAGATACGCAGTATTTT. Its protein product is CASIQRRPDPSTDTQYF.

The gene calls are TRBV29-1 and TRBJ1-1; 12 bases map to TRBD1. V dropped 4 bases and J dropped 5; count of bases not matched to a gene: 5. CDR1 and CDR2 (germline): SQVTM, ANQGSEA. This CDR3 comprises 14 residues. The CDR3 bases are TGCAGCGTTGTTCGGGACAGGGGGCGGACTGAAGCTTTCTTT. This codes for CSVVRDRGRTEAFF.

The CDR3 spells CASSLNSADTQYF. The CDR3 nucleotides read TGTGCCAGCAGCTTAAATTCGGCAGATACGCAGTATTTT. This chain uses TRBV7-2 with TRBJ2-3; D is undetermined. This CDR3 is 13 amino acids long. Germline CDR1 reads SGHTA; CDR2 reads FQGNSA. With 2 bases removed from V and 4 bases from J, the gap between germline ends came to 7 bases.

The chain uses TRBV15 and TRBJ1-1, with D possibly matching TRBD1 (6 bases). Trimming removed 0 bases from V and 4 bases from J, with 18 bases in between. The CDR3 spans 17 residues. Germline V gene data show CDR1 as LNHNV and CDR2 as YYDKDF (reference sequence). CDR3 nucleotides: TGTGCCACCAGCAGAGATGCCGTCGGGGGGCGCCTCACTGAAGCTTTCTTT. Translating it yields CATSRDAVGGRLTEAFF.

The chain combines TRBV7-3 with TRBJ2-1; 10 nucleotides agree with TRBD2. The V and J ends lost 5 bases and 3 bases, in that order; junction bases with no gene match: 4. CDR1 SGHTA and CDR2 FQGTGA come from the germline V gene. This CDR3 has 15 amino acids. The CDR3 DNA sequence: TGTGCCAGCAGCGCTAGCGGGGGCGTCTACAATGAGCAGTTCTTC. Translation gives CASSASGGVYNEQFF.

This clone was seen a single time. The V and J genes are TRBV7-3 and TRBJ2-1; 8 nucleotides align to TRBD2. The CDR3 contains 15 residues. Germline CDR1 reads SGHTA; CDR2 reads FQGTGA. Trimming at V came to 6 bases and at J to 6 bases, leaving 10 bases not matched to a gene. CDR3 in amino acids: CASRPSLTSANEQFF. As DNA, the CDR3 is TGTGCCAGCAGACCATCTCTGACTAGCGCCAATGAGCAGTTCTTC.

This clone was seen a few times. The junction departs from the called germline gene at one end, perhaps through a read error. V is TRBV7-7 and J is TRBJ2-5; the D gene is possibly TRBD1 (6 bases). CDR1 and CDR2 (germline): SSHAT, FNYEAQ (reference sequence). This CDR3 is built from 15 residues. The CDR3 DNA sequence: TGTGCTAGCAGCCCAGGCATGCGAGGGGGAGAGACCCAGTACTTC. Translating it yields CASSPGMRGGETQYF.

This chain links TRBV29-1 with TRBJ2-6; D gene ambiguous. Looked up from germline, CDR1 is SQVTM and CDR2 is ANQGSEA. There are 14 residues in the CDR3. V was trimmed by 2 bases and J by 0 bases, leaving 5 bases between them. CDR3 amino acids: CSVERSSGANVLTF. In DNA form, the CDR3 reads TGCAGCGTTGAACGTAGCTCTGGGGCCAACGTCCTGACTTTC.

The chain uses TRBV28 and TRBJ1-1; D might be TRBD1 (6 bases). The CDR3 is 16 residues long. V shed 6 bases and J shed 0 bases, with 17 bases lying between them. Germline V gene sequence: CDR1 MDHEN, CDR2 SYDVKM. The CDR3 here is CASRKLPQGMNTEAFF. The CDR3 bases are TGTGCCAGCAGAAAACTCCCACAGGGAATGAACACTGAAGCTTTCTTT.

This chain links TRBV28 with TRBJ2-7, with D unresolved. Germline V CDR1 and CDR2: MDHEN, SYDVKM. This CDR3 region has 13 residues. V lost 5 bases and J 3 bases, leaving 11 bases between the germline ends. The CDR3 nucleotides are TGTGCCAGCAGTCCTCCCCCGAGCTACGAGCAGTACTTC. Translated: CASSPPPSYEQYF.

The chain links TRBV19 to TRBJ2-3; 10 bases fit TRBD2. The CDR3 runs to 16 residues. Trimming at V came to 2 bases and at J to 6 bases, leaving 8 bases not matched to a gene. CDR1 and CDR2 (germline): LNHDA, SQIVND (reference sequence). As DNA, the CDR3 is TGTGCCAGTAGTATAATCAGGACTAGCGGTTCGGATACGCAGTATTTT. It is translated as CASSIIRTSGSDTQYF.